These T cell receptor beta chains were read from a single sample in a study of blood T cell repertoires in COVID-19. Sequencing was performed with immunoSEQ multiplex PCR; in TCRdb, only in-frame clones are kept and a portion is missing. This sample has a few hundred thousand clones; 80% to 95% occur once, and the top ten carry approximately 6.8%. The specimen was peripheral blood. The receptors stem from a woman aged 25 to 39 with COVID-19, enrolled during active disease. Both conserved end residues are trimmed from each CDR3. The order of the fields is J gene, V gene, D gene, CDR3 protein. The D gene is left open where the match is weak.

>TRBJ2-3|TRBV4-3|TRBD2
ASSQDSSSGSSTDTQY
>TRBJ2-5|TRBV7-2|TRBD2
ASSLGLAVGETQY
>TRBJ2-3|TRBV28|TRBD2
ASSDPLEREVSTDTQY
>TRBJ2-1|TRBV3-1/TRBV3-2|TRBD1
ASSRTGSYNEQF
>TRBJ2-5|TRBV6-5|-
ASSYSRAETQY
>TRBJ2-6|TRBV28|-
ASSPSTSKTASGANVLT
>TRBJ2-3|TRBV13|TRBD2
ASSLGTSGTDTQY
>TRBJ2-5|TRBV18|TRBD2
ASSPLGVGLAGVGETQY
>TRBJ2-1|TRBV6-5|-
ASRFTGNNEQF
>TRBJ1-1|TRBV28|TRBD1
ASRELGQPNTEAF
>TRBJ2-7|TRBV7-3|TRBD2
ASSPGGSGSTNEQY
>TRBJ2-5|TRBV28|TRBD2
ASSLGGRAETQY
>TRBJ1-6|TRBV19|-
ASSYRGGVNSPLH
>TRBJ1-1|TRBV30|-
AWSVPGGVTEAF
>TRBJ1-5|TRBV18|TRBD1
ASSEGAGGSNQPQH
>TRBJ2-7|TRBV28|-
ASSLPPGGTGYEQY
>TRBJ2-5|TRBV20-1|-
SASRESETQY
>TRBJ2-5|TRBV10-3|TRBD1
AIADRGHETQY
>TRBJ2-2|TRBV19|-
ASSIAGELF
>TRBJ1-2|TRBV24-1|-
ATSDPGGNYGYT
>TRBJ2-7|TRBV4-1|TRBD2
ASSQATSGSYEQY
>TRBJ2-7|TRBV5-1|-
ASSLGQKTYEQY
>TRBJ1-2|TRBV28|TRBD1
ASSSPGRDRYGYT
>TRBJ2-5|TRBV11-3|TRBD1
ASSPGTGEETQY